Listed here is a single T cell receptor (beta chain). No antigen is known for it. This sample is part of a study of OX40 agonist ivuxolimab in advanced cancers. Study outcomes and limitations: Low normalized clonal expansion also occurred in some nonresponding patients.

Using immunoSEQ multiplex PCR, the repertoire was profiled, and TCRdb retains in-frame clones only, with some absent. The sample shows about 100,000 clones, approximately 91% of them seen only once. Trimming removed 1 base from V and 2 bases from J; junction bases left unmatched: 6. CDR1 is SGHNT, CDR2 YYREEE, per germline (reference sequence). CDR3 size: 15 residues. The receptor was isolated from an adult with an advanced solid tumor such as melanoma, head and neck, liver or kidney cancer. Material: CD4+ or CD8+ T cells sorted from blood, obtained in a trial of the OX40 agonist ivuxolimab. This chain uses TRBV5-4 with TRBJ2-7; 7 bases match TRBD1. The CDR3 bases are TGTGCCAGCAGCTTGTCGACAGGGATCGCCTACGAGCAGTACTTC. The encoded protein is CASSLSTGIAYEQYF.